A single sample gave rise to the 23 T cell receptor beta chains below, sequenced in a study of CD8 T cells in ankylosing spondylitis. TCRdb ran MiXCR on the 5' RACE reads and lists one entry per CDR3 protein. The sample records tens of thousands of distinct CDR3 sequences, more than 3% being singletons. Sequences were obtained from blood, either unsorted or a sorted T cell fraction (not recorded which). Receptors originate from a female donor with ankylosing spondylitis or in good health (not recorded which).

This clonotype was counted many times. V usage is TRBV9 and J usage is TRBJ2-1; possible D gene TRBD1, 5 bases. The CDR3 covers 15 residues. In germline, CDR1 is SGDLS, CDR2 YYNGEE. V was clipped by 4 bases and J by 2 bases, with 13 bases between them. The chain's CDR3 is CASSQDTSTYNEQFF. CDR3 nucleotides: TGTGCCAGCAGCCAGGACACAAGTACCTACAATGAGCAGTTCTTC.

The rearrangement uses TRBV9 and TRBJ2-7; D possibly matches TRBD1 or TRBD2 (6 bases each). Germline CDR1 reads SGDLS; CDR2 reads YYNGEE. The CDR3 sequence is 17 residues long. Between the trimmed V and J ends, which lost 2 bases and 1 base, there was a span of 19 bases. The CDR3 coding sequence is TGTGCCAGCAGCGTGGGGGGCCGGTGGGACACTTCCTACGAGCAGTACTTC. As protein: CASSVGGRWDTSYEQYF.

At least ten counts were recorded for this clonotype. This chain links TRBV9 with TRBJ2-3, with 8 positions matching TRBD2. With 3 bases clipped from V and 4 bases from J, the junction kept 7 bases outside the gene matches. This CDR3 contains 15 residues. Germline V gene data show CDR1 as SGDLS and CDR2 as YYNGEE. The CDR3 nucleotides read TGTGCCAGCAGCGGGACTAGCTCGTCGGCAGATACGCAGTATTTT. Amino acids: CASSGTSSSADTQYF.

This clonotype was counted ten times or more. The chain recombines TRBV9 with TRBJ1-1; D unresolved. Looked up from germline, CDR1 is SGDLS and CDR2 is YYNGEE. This CDR3 is 14 amino acids long. Trimming shortened V by 1 base and J by 7 bases, and 14 bases separated the two germline ends. In DNA form, the CDR3 reads TGTGCCAGCAGCGTAATGAGGGTTGGCGATGAAGCTTTCTTT. Residues: CASSVMRVGDEAFF.

Regarding this clonotype: This could be a read error, since a much larger clone is one nucleotide away. The J gene is TRBJ2-7, the V gene TRBV9; D gene ambiguous. This CDR3 comprises 14 residues. Trimming stripped 0 bases from V and 2 bases from J, with 9 bases between. Per germline, CDR1 SGDLS and CDR2 YYNGEE. Written as DNA, the CDR3 is TGTGCCAGCAGCGTAGTGGTTTTACCCTACGAGCAGTACTTC. It codes for CASSVVVLPYEQYF.

This clonotype was counted at least ten times. J is TRBJ2-7 and V is TRBV9, with a tentative D call TRBD2 (5 bases). V dropped 0 bases and J dropped 4 bases, with 11 bases sitting between them. The V gene's germline CDR1 is SGDLS and CDR2 YYNGEE. The CDR3 covers 14 residues. The CDR3 DNA is TGTGCCAGCAGCGTAGGGTCTGAGGGTTACGAGCAGTACTTC. Translation: CASSVGSEGYEQYF.

This clonotype showed up many times. The chain employs TRBV9 and TRBJ2-7; 9 bases agree with TRBD1. Trimming at V came to 0 bases and at J to 4 bases, leaving 5 bases not matched to a gene. There are 15 residues in the CDR3. Germline lookup yields CDR1 SGDLS and CDR2 YYNGEE. The CDR3 bases are TGTGCCAGCAGCGTAGGAGGACAGGGGCTATACGAGCAGTACTTC. Translated: CASSVGGQGLYEQYF.

This clonotype has a count of ten or more. The CDR3 reads CASTPSPLDNEQFF. The CDR3 nucleotides read TGTGCCAGCACCCCTTCCCCCCTGGACAATGAGCAGTTCTTC. The rearrangement links TRBV9 to TRBJ2-1; D call uncertain. Between the trimmed V and J ends, which lost 6 bases and 5 bases, there was a span of 15 bases. The CDR3 is made up of 14 amino acids. Germline CDR1 is SGDLS and CDR2 is YYNGEE.

This clonotype was detected ten times or more. This chain connects TRBV9 to TRBJ2-7; 10 nucleotides agree with TRBD2. This CDR3 is 14 amino acids long. From germline, CDR1 is SGDLS and CDR2 YYNGEE. The V segment lost 0 bases and the J segment 3 bases; nucleotides outside the gene matches: 0. The CDR3: CASSVGLAGYEQYF. CDR3 in DNA: TGTGCCAGCAGCGTAGGACTAGCGGGCTACGAGCAGTACTTC.

This clonotype was detected only once. The chain joins TRBV9 to TRBJ1-5; D gene uncertain. The CDR3 contains 15 residues. Trimming took off 0 bases at V and 2 bases at J, with 9 bases between the two ends. Germline assignment: CDR1 SGDLS and CDR2 YYNGEE. CDR3 protein: CASSVDGLGNQPQHF. The CDR3 region has the DNA TGTGCCAGCAGCGTAGACGGTCTGGGCAATCAGCCCCAGCATTTT.

There are many counts of this clonotype. V is TRBV9 and J is TRBJ2-7, with D tentatively TRBD1 (6 bases). CDR1 and CDR2 (germline): SGDLS, YYNGEE. Trimming removed 0 bases from V and 4 bases from J, with 14 bases in between. There are 15 residues in the CDR3. CDR3 loop: CASSVAPTGSYEQYF. The CDR3 DNA is TGTGCCAGCAGCGTAGCCCCGACAGGAAGTTACGAGCAGTACTTC.

Ten or more counts support this clonotype. The chain combines TRBV9 with TRBJ2-5, with 8 bases aligning to TRBD1. This CDR3 spans 15 amino acids. The V segment lost 6 bases and the J segment 0 bases; nucleotides outside the gene matches: 7. Per the germline V gene, CDR1 is SGDLS and CDR2 is YYNGEE. CDR3 protein: CASTRTGKYQETQYF. CDR3 in DNA: TGTGCCAGCACCCGGACAGGGAAGTACCAAGAGACCCAGTACTTC.

There are many counts of this clonotype. The J gene is TRBJ2-3, the V gene TRBV9; D gene unclear. Germline CDR1 is SGDLS and CDR2 is YYNGEE. The V end lost 6 bases, the J end lost 6 bases, and 14 bases lay between the germline ends. The CDR3 is made up of 13 amino acids. Written as DNA, the CDR3 is TGTGCCAGCACCCCGCATAGTGGTGATACGCAGTATTTT. This gives the protein CASTPHSGDTQYF.

This clonotype was detected ten times or more. This rearrangement joins TRBV9 to TRBJ2-5; 9 nucleotides line up with TRBD1. Germline CDR1 SGDLS, CDR2 YYNGEE. The CDR3 runs to 16 residues. V trimming: 3 bases; J trimming: 7 bases; junction bases outside the gene matches: 13. This CDR3 is CASSAGTGLPSGTQYF. In DNA form, the CDR3 reads TGTGCCAGCAGCGCCGGGACAGGGTTACCCTCAGGGACCCAGTACTTC.

Many counts were recorded for this clonotype. The V gene is TRBV9, the J gene TRBJ2-3, with a weak D call TRBD2 (6 bases). This CDR3 spans 14 amino acids. Trimming removed 0 bases at V and 6 bases at J, with 11 bases between. CDR1 is SGDLS and CDR2 is YYNGEE in the germline V gene. The CDR3 DNA sequence: TGTGCCAGCAGCGTAGACGGGGGATCTGATACGCAGTATTTT. Translated: CASSVDGGSDTQYF.

This clonotype occurred many times. The chain recombines TRBV9 with TRBJ2-3; D may be TRBD1 (6 bases). Germline V gene lookup returns CDR1 SGDLS and CDR2 YYNGEE. The CDR3 is 16 amino acids. V was pared by 3 bases and J by 0 bases, with 14 bases between. The CDR3 protein is CASSAHAGVSTDTQYF. Here the CDR3 DNA reads TGTGCCAGCAGCGCCCACGCAGGGGTAAGCACAGATACGCAGTATTTT.

In this sample, this clonotype turned up many times. The rearrangement links TRBV9 to TRBJ2-2; unclear D gene. V dropped 2 bases and J dropped 3 bases, with 8 bases sitting between them. Germline-derived CDR1 and CDR2 are SGDLS and YYNGEE. The CDR3 length is 14 residues. In DNA, the CDR3 is TGTGCCAGCAGCGTCGCAACTGACACCGGGGAGCTGTTTTTT. The encoded protein is CASSVATDTGELFF.

There are many counts of this clonotype. The chain links TRBV9 to TRBJ2-3; 12 nucleotides align to TRBD2. With 3 bases clipped from V and 4 bases from J, the junction kept 9 bases outside the gene matches. This CDR3 contains 17 residues. Germline-derived CDR1 and CDR2 are SGDLS and YYNGEE. The CDR3 sequence is CASSGRLAGAAADTQYF. The CDR3 nucleotides read TGTGCCAGCAGCGGCAGACTAGCGGGGGCCGCGGCAGATACGCAGTATTTT.

This clonotype was counted only a few times. The genes are TRBV9 and TRBJ1-6, with 8 bases aligning to TRBD1. The V and J ends lost 0 bases and 7 bases, in that order; junction bases with no gene match: 3. The CDR3 runs to 15 residues. Germline values: CDR1 SGDLS, CDR2 YYNGEE. The CDR3 region is CASSVGQGRNSPLHF. In nucleotides, the CDR3 is TGTGCCAGCAGCGTAGGACAGGGGAGGAATTCACCCCTCCACTTT.

In this sample, this clonotype turned up many times. The V and J genes are TRBV9 and TRBJ2-3; 10 bases align to TRBD2. The germline V gene has CDR1 SGDLS and CDR2 YYNGEE. This CDR3 is 14 amino acids long. Germline trimming cut 4 bases from V and 4 bases from J; bases unmatched to any gene: 3. CDR3 region: CASSLSGGADTQYF. CDR3 nucleotide sequence: TGTGCCAGCAGCTTGAGCGGGGGGGCAGATACGCAGTATTTT.

This clonotype was observed at least ten times. This chain joins TRBV9 and TRBJ2-3; D remains unclear. Between the trimmed V and J ends, which lost 0 bases and 4 bases, there was a span of 6 bases. The germline V gene encodes CDR1 SGDLS and CDR2 YYNGEE. The CDR3 runs 13 residues. CDR3 nucleotides: TGTGCCAGCAGCGTAGGGTTCGCAGATACGCAGTATTTT. Its protein is CASSVGFADTQYF. The full variable domain, with the rest looked up from reference TRBV9 and TRBJ2-3, is DSGVTQTPKHLITATGQRVTLRCSPRSGDLSVYWYQQSLDQGLQFLIQYYNGEERAKGNILERFSAQQFPDLHSELNLSSLELGDSALYFCASSVGFADTQYFGPGTRLTVL.

This clonotype was detected many times. The chain couples TRBV9 to TRBJ2-7; 9 nucleotides align to TRBD2. Per the germline V gene, CDR1 is SGDLS and CDR2 is YYNGEE. V lost 0 bases, J lost 2 bases, and 6 bases stayed unmatched. The CDR3 length is 16 residues. Written as DNA, the CDR3 is TGTGCCAGCAGCGTAGAAGCGGGGGGCCTTACCTACGAGCAGTACTTC. Encoded protein: CASSVEAGGLTYEQYF.

To note about this clonotype: One junction end does not reproduce the germline sequence, and a read error may be involved. The chain recombines TRBV9 with TRBJ1-4; D possibly corresponds to TRBD1 (5 bases). The CDR3 is made up of 16 amino acids. Germline CDR1 SGDLS, CDR2 YYNGEE. CDR3 DNA: TGTGCCAGCAGCGAAGGGGCGTCTGGGTATGTTGAAAAACTGCTTTTT. Protein: CASSEGASGYVEKLLF.